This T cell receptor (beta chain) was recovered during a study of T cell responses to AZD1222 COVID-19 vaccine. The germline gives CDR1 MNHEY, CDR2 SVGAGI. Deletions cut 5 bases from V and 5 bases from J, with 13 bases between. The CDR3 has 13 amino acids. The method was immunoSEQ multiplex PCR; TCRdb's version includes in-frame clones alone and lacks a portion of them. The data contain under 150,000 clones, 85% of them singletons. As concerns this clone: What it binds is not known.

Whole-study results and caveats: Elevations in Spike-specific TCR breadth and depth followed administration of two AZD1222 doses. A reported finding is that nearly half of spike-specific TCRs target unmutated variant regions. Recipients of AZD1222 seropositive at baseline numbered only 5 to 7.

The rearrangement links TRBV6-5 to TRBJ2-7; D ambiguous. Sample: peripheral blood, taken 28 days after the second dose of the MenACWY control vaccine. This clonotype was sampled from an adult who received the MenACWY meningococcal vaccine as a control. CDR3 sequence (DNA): TGTGCCAGCAGTCCCCCCGGGTCGCACGAGCAGTACGTC. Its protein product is CASSPPGSHEQYV.